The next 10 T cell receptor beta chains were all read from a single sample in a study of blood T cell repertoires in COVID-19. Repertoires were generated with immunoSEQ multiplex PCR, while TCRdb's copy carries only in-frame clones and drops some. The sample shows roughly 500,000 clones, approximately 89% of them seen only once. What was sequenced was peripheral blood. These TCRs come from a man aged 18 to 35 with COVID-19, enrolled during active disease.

DNA for the CDR3: TGCAGTGCTAGTACTAGCGGGGACTCCTACGAGCAGTACTTC. This sequence encodes CSASTSGDSYEQYF. The gene calls are TRBV20-1 and TRBJ2-7, with 10 positions matching TRBD2. The CDR3 runs to 14 residues. The trim removed 3 bases at V and 0 bases at J, leaving 2 bases unmatched. In germline, CDR1 is DFQATT, CDR2 SNEGSKA (reference sequence).

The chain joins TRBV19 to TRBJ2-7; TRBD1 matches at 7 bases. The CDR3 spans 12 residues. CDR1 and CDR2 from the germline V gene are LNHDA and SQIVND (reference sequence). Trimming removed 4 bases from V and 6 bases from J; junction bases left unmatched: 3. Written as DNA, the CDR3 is TGTGCCAGTAGTAAGACAGGGAGCGAGCAGTACTTC. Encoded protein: CASSKTGSEQYF. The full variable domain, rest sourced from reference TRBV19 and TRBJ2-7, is DGGITQSPKYLFRKEGQNVTLSCEQNLNHDAMYWYRQDPGQGLRLIYYSQIVNDFQKGDIAEGYSVSREKKESFPLTVTSAQKNPTAFYLCASSKTGSEQYFGPGTRLTVT.

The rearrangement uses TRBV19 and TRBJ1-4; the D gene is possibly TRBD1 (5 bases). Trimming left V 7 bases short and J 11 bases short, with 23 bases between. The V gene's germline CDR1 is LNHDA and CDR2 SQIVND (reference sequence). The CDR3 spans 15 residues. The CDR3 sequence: CASTPRGGTETKLFF. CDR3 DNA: TGTGCCAGTACCCCAAGGGGAGGCACCGAGACGAAACTGTTTTTT.

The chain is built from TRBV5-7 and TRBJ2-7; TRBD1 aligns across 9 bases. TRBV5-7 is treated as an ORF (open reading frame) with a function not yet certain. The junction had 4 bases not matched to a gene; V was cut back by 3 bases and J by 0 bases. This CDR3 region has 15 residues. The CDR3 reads CASSYWTGVSYEQYF. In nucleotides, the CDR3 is TGTGCCAGCAGCTACTGGACAGGGGTCTCCTACGAGCAGTACTTC.

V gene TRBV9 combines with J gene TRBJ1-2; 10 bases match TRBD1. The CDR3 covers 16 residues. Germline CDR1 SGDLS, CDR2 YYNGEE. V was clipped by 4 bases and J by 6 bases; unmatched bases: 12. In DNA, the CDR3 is TGTGCCAGCAGCCTAACGACAGGGGGCTTTTTCGATGGCTACACCTTC. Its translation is CASSLTTGGFFDGYTF.

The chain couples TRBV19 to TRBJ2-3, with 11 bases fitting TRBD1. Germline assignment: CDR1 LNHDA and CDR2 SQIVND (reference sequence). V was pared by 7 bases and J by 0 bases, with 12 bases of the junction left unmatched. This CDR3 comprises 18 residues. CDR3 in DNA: TGTGCCAGTACCACCGGGACAGGGGGGTCGGCTAGCACAGATACGCAGTATTTT. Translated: CASTTGTGGSASTDTQYF.

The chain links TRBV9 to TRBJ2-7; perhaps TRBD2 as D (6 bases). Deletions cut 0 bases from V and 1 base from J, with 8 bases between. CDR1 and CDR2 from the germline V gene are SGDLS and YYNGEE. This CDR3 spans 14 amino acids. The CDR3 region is CASSVERASYEQYF. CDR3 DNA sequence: TGTGCCAGCAGCGTAGAGCGGGCTTCCTACGAGCAGTACTTC.

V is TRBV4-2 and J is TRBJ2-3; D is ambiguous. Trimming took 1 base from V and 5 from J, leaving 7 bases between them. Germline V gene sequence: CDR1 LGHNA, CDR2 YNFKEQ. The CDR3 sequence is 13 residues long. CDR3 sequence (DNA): TGTGCCAGCAGCCAAGGAGAGGAAGATACGCAGTATTTT. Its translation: CASSQGEEDTQYF.

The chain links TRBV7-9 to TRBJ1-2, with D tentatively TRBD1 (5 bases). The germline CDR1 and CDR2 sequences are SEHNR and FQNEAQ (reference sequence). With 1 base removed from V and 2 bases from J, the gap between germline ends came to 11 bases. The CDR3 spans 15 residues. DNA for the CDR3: TGTGCCAGCAGCTTAGAGAACAGGATAAACTATGGCTACACCTTC. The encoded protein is CASSLENRINYGYTF.

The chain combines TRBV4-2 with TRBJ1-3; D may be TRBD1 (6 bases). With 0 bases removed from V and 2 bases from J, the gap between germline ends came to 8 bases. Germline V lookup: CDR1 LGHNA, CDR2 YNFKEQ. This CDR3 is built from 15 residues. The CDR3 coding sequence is TGTGCCAGCAGCCAAGACACAGGGCCTGGAAACACCATATATTTT. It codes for CASSQDTGPGNTIYF.